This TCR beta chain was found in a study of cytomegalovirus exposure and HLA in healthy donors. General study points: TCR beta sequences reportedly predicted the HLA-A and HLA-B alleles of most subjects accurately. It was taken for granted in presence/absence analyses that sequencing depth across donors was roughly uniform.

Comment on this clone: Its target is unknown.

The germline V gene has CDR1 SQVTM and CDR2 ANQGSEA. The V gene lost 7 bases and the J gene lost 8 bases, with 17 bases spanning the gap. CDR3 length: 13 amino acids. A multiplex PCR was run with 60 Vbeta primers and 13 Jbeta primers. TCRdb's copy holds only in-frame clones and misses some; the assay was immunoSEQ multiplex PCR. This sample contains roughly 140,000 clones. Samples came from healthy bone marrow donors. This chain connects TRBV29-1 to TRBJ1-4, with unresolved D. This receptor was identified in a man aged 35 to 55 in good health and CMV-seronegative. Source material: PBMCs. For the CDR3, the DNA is TGCAGCGCCGGGGAAGGGTTGCGGGAAAAACTGTTTTTT. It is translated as CSAGEGLREKLFF.